These T cell receptor beta chains were read from a single sample in a study of T cell responses to AZD1222 COVID-19 vaccine. Repertoires were generated with immunoSEQ multiplex PCR, while TCRdb's copy carries only in-frame clones and drops some. The sample has about 130,000 clones; 88% are singletons. The sequenced sample was peripheral blood, obtained on day 0 of AZD1222 vaccination. The source of these receptors is an adult in good health. Both conserved end residues are part of each CDR3. D genes are given only for firm matches. Some rows have no size entry. The others give once, few or many, or a class for an expanded clone.

j_call,d_call,v_call,clone_size,cdr3_aa
TRBJ2-6,TRBD1,TRBV19,-,CASRNRDRGYSGANVLTF
TRBJ2-7,-,TRBV6-6,-,CASSYPPSYEQYF
TRBJ2-5,TRBD2,TRBV5-1,few,CASSPLGASGGQTQYF
TRBJ1-1,TRBD1,TRBV20-1,-,CSASRTGAMNTEAFF
TRBJ2-7,TRBD1,TRBV29-1,-,CSVAQGLGPYEQYF
TRBJ2-7,-,TRBV19,-,CASSIGGGEQYF
TRBJ1-2,-,TRBV2,few,CASSPEGGNYGYTF
TRBJ1-2,-,TRBV6-5,-,CASSLQQRYGYTF
TRBJ2-1,-,TRBV12-5,-,CASGLPTSGEQFF
TRBJ2-1,-,TRBV6-5,-,CASSYRARGTDEQFF
TRBJ2-7,-,TRBV30,-,CAWIQRGLPGEQYF
TRBJ1-5,TRBD1,TRBV19,-,CASSKRGPGPSNLYSNQPQHF
TRBJ1-5,-,TRBV4-3,-,CASSQRSGGNQPQHF
TRBJ1-5,TRBD1,TRBV19,-,CASRSGTGGWQPQHF
TRBJ1-1,-,TRBV7-9,-,CASSLDQTRQAFF
TRBJ1-1,TRBD1,TRBV6-5,-,CASSRTGDGTEAFF
TRBJ2-5,-,TRBV19,-,CASSIGQFQETQYF
TRBJ2-7,-,TRBV4-1,-,CASSQDGQQTYEQYF
TRBJ2-5,TRBD1,TRBV19,-,CASSITGGGGETQYF
TRBJ2-7,TRBD1,TRBV6-5,-,CASRSGTGSSYEQYF
TRBJ2-2,TRBD2,TRBV11-2,once,CASSPRGGGELFF
TRBJ1-1,-,TRBV5-4,-,CASSLAQANTEAFF
TRBJ1-5,TRBD1,TRBV7-2,-,CASSSQGENQPQHF
TRBJ2-3,TRBD2,TRBV6-6,-,CASSSSGSTNTQYF
TRBJ1-2,TRBD1,TRBV18,-,CASSRRQGPGTF
TRBJ1-4,-,TRBV19,-,CASRRTGTATNEKLFF
TRBJ1-6,-,TRBV15,-,CATSRELGGTYNSPLHF
TRBJ1-2,-,TRBV27,-,CASSSAQAGVGYTF
TRBJ1-3,TRBD1,TRBV10-2,-,CASSPDRVGGNTIYF
TRBJ1-1,TRBD1,TRBV27,-,CASRMTGLNTEAFF
TRBJ1-5,-,TRBV30,-,CAWRGRGPQHF
TRBJ2-1,TRBD1,TRBV5-1,-,CASSGQGRLVGNEQFF
TRBJ2-7,-,TRBV7-9,-,CASSALGNEQYF
TRBJ2-1,-,TRBV9,-,CASSVADPYNEQFF
TRBJ2-5,TRBD2,TRBV3-1/TRBV3-2,-,CASSQGVAGLGETQYF
TRBJ1-1,-,TRBV7-6,-,CASTSWLGNTEAFF
TRBJ2-3,TRBD1,TRBV2,once,CASSADRGSTDTQYF
TRBJ2-3,-,TRBV7-2,-,CASTAGLRTDTQYF
TRBJ1-5,-,TRBV5-1,-,CASSKEQGRNQPQHF
TRBJ1-1,-,TRBV10-3,-,CAVRWGQGKNTEAFF
TRBJ2-7,TRBD2,TRBV11-3,-,CASSLYGGLAGEESSYEQYF
TRBJ2-1,TRBD2,TRBV5-5,-,CASSLATGGGRDEQFF
TRBJ1-6,TRBD1,TRBV19,-,CASSIDRGNSPLHF
TRBJ1-3,-,TRBV10-2,-,CASSRGASGNTIYF
TRBJ2-3,-,TRBV10-1,-,CASSESTGTDTQYF
TRBJ2-7,-,TRBV29-1,few,CSVEGTSTYEQYF
TRBJ1-1,TRBD1,TRBV6-5,-,CASSHNRGDTEAFF
TRBJ1-5,-,TRBV5-6,-,CASSSLSARLEEPQHF
TRBJ1-1,TRBD1,TRBV29-1,-,CSVGGMGTGESFNTEAFF
TRBJ2-3,-,TRBV9,-,CASSVARGPPTTDTQYF
TRBJ1-5,-,TRBV27,-,CASSLTAVSNQPQHF